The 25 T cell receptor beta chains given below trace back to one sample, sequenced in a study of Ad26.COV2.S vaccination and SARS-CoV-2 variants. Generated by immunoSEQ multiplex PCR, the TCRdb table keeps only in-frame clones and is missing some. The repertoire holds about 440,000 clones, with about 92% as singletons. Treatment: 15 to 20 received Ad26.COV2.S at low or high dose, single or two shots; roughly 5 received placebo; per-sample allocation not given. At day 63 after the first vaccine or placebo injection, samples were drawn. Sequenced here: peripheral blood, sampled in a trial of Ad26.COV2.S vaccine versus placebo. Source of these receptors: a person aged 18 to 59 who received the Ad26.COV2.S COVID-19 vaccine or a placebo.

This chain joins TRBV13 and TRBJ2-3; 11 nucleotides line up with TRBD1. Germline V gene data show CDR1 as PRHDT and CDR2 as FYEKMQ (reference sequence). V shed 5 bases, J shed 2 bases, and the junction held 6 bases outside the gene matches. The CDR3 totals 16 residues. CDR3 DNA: TGTGCCAGCAGCCCTCGGACAGGGGGCATCACAGATACGCAGTATTTT. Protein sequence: CASSPRTGGITDTQYF.

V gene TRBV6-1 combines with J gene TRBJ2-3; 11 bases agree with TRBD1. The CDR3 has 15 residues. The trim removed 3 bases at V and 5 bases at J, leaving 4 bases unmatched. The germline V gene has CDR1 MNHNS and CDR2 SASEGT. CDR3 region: CASSEGQGEIDTQYF. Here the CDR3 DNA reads TGTGCCAGCAGTGAGGGACAGGGGGAAATAGATACGCAGTATTTT.

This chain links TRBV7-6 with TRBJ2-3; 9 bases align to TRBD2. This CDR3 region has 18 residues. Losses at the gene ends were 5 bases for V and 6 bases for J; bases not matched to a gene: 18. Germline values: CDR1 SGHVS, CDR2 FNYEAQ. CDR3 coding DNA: TGTGCCAGCAGCCCAAGACCGCCGGGACTAGCACTAGGGGATACGCAGTATTTT. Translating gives CASSPRPPGLALGDTQYF.

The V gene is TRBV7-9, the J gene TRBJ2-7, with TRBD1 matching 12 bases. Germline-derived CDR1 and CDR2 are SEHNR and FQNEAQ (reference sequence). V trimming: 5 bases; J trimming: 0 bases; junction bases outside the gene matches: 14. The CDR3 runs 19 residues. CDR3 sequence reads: CASSPSFGTGGSTSYEQYF. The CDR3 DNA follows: TGTGCCAGCAGCCCTTCCTTCGGGACAGGGGGCAGTACCTCCTACGAGCAGTACTTC.

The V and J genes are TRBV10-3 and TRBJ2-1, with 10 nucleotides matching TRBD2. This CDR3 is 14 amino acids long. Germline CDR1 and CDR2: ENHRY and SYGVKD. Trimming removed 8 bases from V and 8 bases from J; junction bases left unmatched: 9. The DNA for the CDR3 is TGTGCCATCGGTCCGGGACTAGCGAAGGATGAGCAGTTCTTC. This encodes CAIGPGLAKDEQFF.

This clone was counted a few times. In DNA form, the CDR3 reads TGTGCCAGCAGCTTAGACAGGGGGCGCGAGCAGCCCCAGCATTTT. It is translated as CASSLDRGREQPQHF. The rearrangement links TRBV7-2 to TRBJ1-5; 9 bases match TRBD1. The ends lost 1 base at V and 7 bases at J; junction bases unmatched: 5. Germline V gene sequence: CDR1 SGHTA, CDR2 FQGNSA. The length of the CDR3 is 15 residues.

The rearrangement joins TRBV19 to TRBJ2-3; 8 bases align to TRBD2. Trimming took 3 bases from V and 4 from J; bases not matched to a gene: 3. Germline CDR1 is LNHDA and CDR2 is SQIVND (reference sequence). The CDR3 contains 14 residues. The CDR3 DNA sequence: TGTGCCAGTAGTATGAGCGGGAGCGCAGATACGCAGTATTTT. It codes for CASSMSGSADTQYF.

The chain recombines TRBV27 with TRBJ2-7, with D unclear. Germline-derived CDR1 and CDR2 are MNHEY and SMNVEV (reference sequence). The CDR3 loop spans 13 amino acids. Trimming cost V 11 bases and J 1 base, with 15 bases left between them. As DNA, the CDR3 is TGTGCCGTCGGGTATGCCCCATCCTACGAGCAGTACTTC. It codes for CAVGYAPSYEQYF.

The CDR3 sequence is CASSQDPTAGNTIYF. CDR3 DNA sequence: TGCGCCAGCAGCCAAGATCCTACAGCTGGAAACACCATATATTTT. This chain joins TRBV4-3 and TRBJ1-3, with unresolved D. Germline V gene data show CDR1 as LGHNA and CDR2 as YSLEER. CDR3 length: 15 residues. V was clipped by 0 bases and J by 2 bases, with 8 bases between them.

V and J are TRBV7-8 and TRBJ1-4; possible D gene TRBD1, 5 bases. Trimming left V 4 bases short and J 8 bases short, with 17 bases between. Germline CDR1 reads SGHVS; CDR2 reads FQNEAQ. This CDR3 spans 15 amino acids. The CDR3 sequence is CASSSKGLPGEKLFF. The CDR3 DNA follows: TGTGCCAGCAGCTCGAAGGGACTGCCGGGCGAAAAACTGTTTTTT.

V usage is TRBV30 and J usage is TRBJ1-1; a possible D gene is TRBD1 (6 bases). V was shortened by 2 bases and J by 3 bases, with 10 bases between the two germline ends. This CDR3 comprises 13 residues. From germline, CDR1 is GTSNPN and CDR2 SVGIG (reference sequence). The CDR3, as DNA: TGTGCCTGGAGTACAGGGTTGGACACTGAAGCTTTCTTT. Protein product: CAWSTGLDTEAFF.

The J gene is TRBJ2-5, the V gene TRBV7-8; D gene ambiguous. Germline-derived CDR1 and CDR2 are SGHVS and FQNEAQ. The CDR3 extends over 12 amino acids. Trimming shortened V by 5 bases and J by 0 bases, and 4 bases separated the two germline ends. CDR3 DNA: TGTGCCAGCAGCCACTACCAAGAGACCCAGTACTTC. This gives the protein CASSHYQETQYF.

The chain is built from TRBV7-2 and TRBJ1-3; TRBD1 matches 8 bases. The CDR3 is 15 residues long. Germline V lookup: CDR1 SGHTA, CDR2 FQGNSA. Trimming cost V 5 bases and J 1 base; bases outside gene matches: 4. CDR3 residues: CASSPRTGSGNTIYF. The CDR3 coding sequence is TGTGCCAGCAGCCCCCGGACAGGGTCTGGAAACACCATATATTTT. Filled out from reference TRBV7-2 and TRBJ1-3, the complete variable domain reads GAGVSQSPSNKVTEKGKDVELRCDPISGHTALYWYRQSLGQGLEFLIYFQGNSAPDKSGLPSDRFSAERTGGSVSTLTIQRTQQEDSAVYLCASSPRTGSGNTIYFGEGSWLTVV.

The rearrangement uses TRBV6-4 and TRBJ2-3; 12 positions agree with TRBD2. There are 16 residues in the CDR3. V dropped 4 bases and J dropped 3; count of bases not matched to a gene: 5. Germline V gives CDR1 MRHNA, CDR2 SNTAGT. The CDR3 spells CASSVTSGSWTDTQYF. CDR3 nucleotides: TGTGCCAGCAGTGTGACTAGCGGGAGTTGGACAGATACGCAGTATTTT.

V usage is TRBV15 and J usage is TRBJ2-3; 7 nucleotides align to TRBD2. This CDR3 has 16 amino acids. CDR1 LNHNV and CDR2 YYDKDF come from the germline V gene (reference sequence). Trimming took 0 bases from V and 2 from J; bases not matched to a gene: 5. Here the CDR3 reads CATSREAGTITDTQYF. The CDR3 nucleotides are TGTGCCACCAGCAGAGAAGCGGGAACCATCACAGATACGCAGTATTTT.

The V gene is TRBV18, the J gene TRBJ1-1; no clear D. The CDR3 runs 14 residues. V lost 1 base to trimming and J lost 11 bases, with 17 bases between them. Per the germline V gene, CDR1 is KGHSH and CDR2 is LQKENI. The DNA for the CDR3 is TGTGCCAGCTCACCACTGGACGGTCGGGCGGATGCTTTCTTT. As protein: CASSPLDGRADAFF.

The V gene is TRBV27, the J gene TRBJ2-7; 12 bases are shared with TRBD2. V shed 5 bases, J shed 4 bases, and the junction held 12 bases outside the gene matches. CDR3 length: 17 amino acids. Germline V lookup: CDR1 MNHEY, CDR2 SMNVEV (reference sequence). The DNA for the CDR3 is TGTGCCAGCAGTCAAGGACTAGCGGGAACACCTACTTACGAGCAGTACTTC. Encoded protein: CASSQGLAGTPTYEQYF.

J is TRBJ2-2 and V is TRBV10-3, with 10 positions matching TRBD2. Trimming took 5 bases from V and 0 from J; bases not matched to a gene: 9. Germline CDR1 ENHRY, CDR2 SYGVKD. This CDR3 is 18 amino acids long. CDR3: CAISSLGAGGSNTGELFF. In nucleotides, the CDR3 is TGTGCCATCAGTAGTTTAGGAGCGGGAGGGTCGAACACCGGGGAGCTGTTTTTT.

The CDR3 protein is CASRGDVVLYEQYF. The CDR3 DNA follows: TGTGCCAGCAGGGGGGACGTAGTATTATACGAGCAGTACTTC. The V call is TRBV2, the J call TRBJ2-7; D may match TRBD1 or TRBD2 (5 bases each). This CDR3 contains 14 residues. Germline V gene lookup returns CDR1 SNHLY and CDR2 FYNNEI. V was pared by 6 bases and J by 4 bases, with 16 bases between.

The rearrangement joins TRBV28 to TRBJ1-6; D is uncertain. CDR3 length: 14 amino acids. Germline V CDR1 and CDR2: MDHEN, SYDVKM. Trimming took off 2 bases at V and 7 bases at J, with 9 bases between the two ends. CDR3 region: CASSLGKGNSPLHF. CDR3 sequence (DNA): TGTGCCAGCAGTTTAGGGAAGGGCAATTCACCCCTCCACTTT. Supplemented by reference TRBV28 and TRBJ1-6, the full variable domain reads DVKVTQSSRYLVKRTGEKVFLECVQDMDHENMFWYRQDPGLGLRLIYFSYDVKMKEKGDIPEGYSVSREKKERFSLILESASTNQTSMYLCASSLGKGNSPLHFGNGTRLTVT.

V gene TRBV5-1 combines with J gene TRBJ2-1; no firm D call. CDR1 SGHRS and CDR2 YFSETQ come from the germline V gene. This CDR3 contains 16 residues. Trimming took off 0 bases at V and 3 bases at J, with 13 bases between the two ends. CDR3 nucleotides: TGCGCCAGCAGCTTGGACGGTCGGAACTTCTACAATGAGCAGTTCTTC. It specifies CASSLDGRNFYNEQFF.

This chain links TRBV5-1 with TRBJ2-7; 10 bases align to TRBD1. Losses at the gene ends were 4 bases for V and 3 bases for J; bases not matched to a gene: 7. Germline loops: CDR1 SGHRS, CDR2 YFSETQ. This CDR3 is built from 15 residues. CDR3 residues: CASSPTGGLRYEQYF. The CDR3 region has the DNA TGCGCCAGCAGCCCGACAGGGGGCCTCCGCTACGAGCAGTACTTC.

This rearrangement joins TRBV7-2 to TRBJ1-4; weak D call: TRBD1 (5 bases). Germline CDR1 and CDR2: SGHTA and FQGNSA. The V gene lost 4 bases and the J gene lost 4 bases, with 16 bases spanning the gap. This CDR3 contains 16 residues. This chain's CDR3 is CASSSGSGTGNEKLFF. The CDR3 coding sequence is TGTGCCAGCAGCTCGGGGTCTGGGACGGGTAATGAAAAACTGTTTTTT.

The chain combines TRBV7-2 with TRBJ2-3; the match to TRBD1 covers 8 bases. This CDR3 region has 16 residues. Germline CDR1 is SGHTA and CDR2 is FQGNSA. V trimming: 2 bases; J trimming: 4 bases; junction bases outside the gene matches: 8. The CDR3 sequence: CASSLQGASIADTQYF. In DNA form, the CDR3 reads TGTGCCAGCAGCTTACAGGGGGCTAGCATCGCAGATACGCAGTATTTT.

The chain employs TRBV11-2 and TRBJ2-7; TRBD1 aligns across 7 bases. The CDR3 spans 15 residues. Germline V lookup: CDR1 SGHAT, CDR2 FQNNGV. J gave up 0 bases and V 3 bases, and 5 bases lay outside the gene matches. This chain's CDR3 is CASSFETGNSYEQYF. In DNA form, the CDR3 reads TGTGCCAGCAGCTTTGAGACAGGGAACTCCTACGAGCAGTACTTC.